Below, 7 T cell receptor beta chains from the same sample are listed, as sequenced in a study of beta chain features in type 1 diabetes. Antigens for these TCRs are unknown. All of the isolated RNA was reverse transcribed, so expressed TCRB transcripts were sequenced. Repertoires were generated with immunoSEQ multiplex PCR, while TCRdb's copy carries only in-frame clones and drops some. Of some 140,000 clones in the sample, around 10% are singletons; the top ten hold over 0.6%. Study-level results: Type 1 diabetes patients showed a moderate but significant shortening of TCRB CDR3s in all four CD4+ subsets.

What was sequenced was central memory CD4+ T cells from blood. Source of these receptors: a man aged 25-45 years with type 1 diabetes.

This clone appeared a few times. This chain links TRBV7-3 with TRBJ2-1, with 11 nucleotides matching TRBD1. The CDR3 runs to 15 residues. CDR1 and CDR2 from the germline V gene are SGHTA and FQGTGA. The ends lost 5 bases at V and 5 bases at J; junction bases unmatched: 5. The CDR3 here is CASSAGTGGHNEQFF. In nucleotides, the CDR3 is TGTGCCAGCAGCGCGGGGACAGGGGGGCACAATGAGCAGTTCTTC.

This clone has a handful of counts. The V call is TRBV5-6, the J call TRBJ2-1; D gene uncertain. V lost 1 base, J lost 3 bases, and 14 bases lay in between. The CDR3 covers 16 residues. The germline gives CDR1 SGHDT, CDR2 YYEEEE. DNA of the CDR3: TGTGCCAGCAGCTTGTGGGTCAACGCAGGCTACAATGAGCAGTTCTTC. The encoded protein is CASSLWVNAGYNEQFF.

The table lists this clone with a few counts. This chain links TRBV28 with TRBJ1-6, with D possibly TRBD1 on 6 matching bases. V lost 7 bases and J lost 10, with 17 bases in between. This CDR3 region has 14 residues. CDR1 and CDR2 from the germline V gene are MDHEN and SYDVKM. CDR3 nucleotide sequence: TGTGCCAGCATACAGGGAGGGTTGCGCTCACCCCTCCACTTT. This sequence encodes CASIQGGLRSPLHF.

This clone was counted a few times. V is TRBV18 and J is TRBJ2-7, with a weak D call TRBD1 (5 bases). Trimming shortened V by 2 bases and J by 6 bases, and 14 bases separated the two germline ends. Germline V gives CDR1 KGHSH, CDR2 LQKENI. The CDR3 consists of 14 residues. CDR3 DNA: TGTGCCAGCTCACCATCATTTAGGGGCGGCGAGCAGTACTTC. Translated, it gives CASSPSFRGGEQYF. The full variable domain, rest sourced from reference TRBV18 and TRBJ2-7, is NAGVMQNPRHLVRRRGQEARLRCSPMKGHSHVYWYRQLPEEGLKFMVYLQKENIIDESGMPKERFSAEFPKEGPSILRIQQVVRGDSAAYFCASSPSFRGGEQYFGPGTRLTVT.

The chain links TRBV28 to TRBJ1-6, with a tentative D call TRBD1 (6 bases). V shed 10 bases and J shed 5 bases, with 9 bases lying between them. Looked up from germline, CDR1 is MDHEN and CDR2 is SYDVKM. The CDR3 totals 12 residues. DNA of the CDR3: TGTGCCACCCAGGGGAATAATTCACCCCTCCACTTT. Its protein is CATQGNNSPLHF.

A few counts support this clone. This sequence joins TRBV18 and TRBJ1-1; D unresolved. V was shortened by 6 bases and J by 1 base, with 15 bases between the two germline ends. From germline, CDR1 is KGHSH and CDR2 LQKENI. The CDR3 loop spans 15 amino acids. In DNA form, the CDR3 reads TGTGCCAGCTCCCCAATCTCAGGCCGGAACACTGAAGCTTTCTTT. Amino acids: CASSPISGRNTEAFF.

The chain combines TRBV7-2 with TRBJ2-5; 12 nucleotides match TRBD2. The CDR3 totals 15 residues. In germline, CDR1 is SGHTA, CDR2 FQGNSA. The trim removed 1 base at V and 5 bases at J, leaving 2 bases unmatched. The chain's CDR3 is CASSLVGTSGETQYF. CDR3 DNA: TGTGCCAGCAGCTTAGTGGGGACTAGCGGGGAGACCCAGTACTTC.